This T cell receptor beta chain stems from a study of T cells after posttransplantation cyclophosphamide. This clone was recorded many times. Assay: immunoSEQ multiplex PCR; the TCRdb copy retains only in-frame clones and omits some. The repertoire yields about 24,000 clones, none seen only once; the top ten contain roughly 7.2%. The CDR3 runs 14 residues. Between the trimmed V and J ends, which lost 6 bases and 2 bases, there was a span of 12 bases. Germline loops: CDR1 ENHRY, CDR2 SYGVKD. The origin of this receptor is a woman aged 55-70 years in good health, CMV-negative, and a related stem cell transplant donor. The chain combines TRBV10-3 with TRBJ2-3; the D gene is possibly TRBD1 (5 bases). The sample was PBMCs. CDR3 bases: TGTGCCATCAGGGGGCTGCGGCTCACAGATACGCAGTATTTT. Translated: CAIRGLRLTDTQYF.